The clone carrying this TCR beta chain was found a few times. Measured with immunoSEQ multiplex PCR; TCRdb has only the in-frame clones, and not every one. The sample has under 150,000 clones, around 87% seen once. These data belong to a study of control samples from healthy donors and cancer patients. Trimming removed 6 bases from V and 5 bases from J; junction bases left unmatched: 7. The CDR3 extends over 15 amino acids. The germline V gene encodes CDR1 SEHNR and CDR2 FQNEAQ (reference sequence). This chain links TRBV7-9 with TRBJ2-5, with TRBD2 matching 12 bases. Input material: blood. The clonotype comes from a man aged 35-49 years in good health. CDR3 loop: CASSHRTSGVETQYF. CDR3 nucleotide sequence: TGTGCCAGCAGTCATAGGACTAGCGGGGTCGAGACCCAGTACTTC.